This T cell receptor beta chain was recorded in a study of blood T cell repertoires in COVID-19. Study at large: COVID-19 samples from acute and convalescent phases originated in the United States, Italy and Spain. From T cells, B-cell-depleted T cells, or PBMCs came the material, which was cDNA or gDNA.

Germline V gene data show CDR1 as SGHNT and CDR2 as YYREEE (reference sequence). The CDR3 is made up of 16 amino acids. Deletions cut 3 bases from V and 4 bases from J, with 17 bases between. Original data processing: Reference gene primer amplification yielded estimated nucleated cell counts. Measured with immunoSEQ multiplex PCR; TCRdb has only the in-frame clones, and not every one. The V and J calls and clone size come from that table; D and trimming were worked out from the DNA. This sample has about 170,000 clones; roughly 80% occur once, and the top ten carry about 2.7%. The rearrangement uses TRBV5-4 and TRBJ2-1; D might be TRBD2 (6 bases). The sequence came from a human donor with acute or convalescent COVID-19. The donor label of this sample is uncertain. Material: peripheral blood. CDR3 bases: TGTGCCAGCAGCTCCTCTTCCGGGACTCTGTACAATGAGCAGTTCTTC. This codes for CASSSSSGTLYNEQFF. The full variable domain, its missing parts supplied by reference TRBV5-4 and TRBJ2-1, is ETGVTQSPTHLIKTRGQQVTLRCSSQSGHNTVSWYQQALGQGPQFIFQYYREEENGRGNFPPRFSGLQFPNYSSELNVNALELDDSALYLCASSSSSGTLYNEQFFGPGTRLTVL.